This TCR beta chain was sequenced for a study of blood T cell repertoires in COVID-19. Study-level background: The cDNA or gDNA used as material had been derived from T cells, B-cell-depleted T cells, or PBMCs.

Per the original data handling: It was from reference gene primer amplification that nucleated cell counts were estimated. Here immunoSEQ multiplex PCR was the method, and the copy in TCRdb shows in-frame clones only, minus some. Clonal size and the V and J genes are those of that table, whereas D and trimming came from the DNA. The sample lists about 170,000 clones; 88% were seen once. Germline CDR1 SGHKS, CDR2 YYEKEE (reference sequence). This CDR3 comprises 13 residues. Trimming pared 5 bases from V and 9 bases from J, leaving 17 bases between. The sequence was collected from a man aged 45-65 years who had recovered from COVID-19. The sequencing sample was made of peripheral blood. The chain employs TRBV5-5 and TRBJ1-2; D call uncertain. CDR3 sequence reads: CASSPGSYVSYTF. CDR3 DNA: TGTGCCAGCAGTCCGGGATCATACGTCAGCTACACCTTC. Using reference TRBV5-5 and TRBJ1-2 for the parts outside the CDR3, the full variable domain is DAGVTQSPTHLIKTRGQQVTLRCSPISGHKSVSWYQQVLGQGPQFIFQYYEKEERGRGNFPDRFSARQFPNYSSELNVNALLLGDSALYLCASSPGSYVSYTFGSGTRLTVV.